The rows below give T cell receptor beta chains drawn from one sample of a study of blood T cell repertoires in COVID-19. Only in-frame clones appear in the TCRdb table, and some are missing; sequencing was by immunoSEQ multiplex PCR. The sample carries roughly 430,000 clones, around 90% recorded once. Input material: PBMCs or T cells enriched from blood (not recorded which). All receptors come from a middle-aged woman with acute COVID-19. Both conserved end residues are part of each CDR3. D genes are given only for firm matches. Some rows have no size entry. The others give once, few or many, or a class for an expanded clone.

v_call,d_call,clone_size,j_call,cdr3_nt,cdr3_aa
TRBV5-1,TRBD1,-,TRBJ2-7,TGCGCCAGCAGCCTCAGATCAGGACAGGATACTACGGGGCAGTACTTC,CASSLRSGQDTTGQYF
TRBV5-1,-,-,TRBJ2-1,TGCGCCAGCAGCTTGGTAGGGGCCAATGAGCAGTTCTTC,CASSLVGANEQFF
TRBV5-6,-,-,TRBJ2-5,TGTGCCAGCAGCGGGTTCACGGACTCTGACGGAGAGACCCAGTACTTC,CASSGFTDSDGETQYF
TRBV5-1,TRBD1,few,TRBJ1-2,TGCGCCAGCAGCGAACAGGGGGCCTATGGCTACACCTTC,CASSEQGAYGYTF
TRBV7-8,TRBD1,-,TRBJ1-2,TGTGCCAGCAGCCCCGACAGGGTAGCTAACTATGGCTACACCTTC,CASSPDRVANYGYTF
TRBV10-1,-,once,TRBJ2-3,TGCGCCAGCAGTGATACCGGACAGCGCACAGATACGCAGTATTTT,CASSDTGQRTDTQYF
TRBV2,TRBD1,many,TRBJ1-1,TGTGCCAGCAGAGGACAGGGCGAAACTGAAGCTTTCTTT,CASRGQGETEAFF
TRBV7-2,-,-,TRBJ2-2,TGTGCCAGCAGCTTTTCCGGGAACACCGGGGAGCTGTTTTTT,CASSFSGNTGELFF
TRBV9,TRBD1,-,TRBJ1-4,TGTGCCAGCAGCAGCCGGACAGGGGGAGGAGAAAAACTGTTTTTT,CASSSRTGGGEKLFF
TRBV7-6,TRBD1,-,TRBJ1-3,TGTGCCAGCAGTGTACAGGGGCAGGCTGGAAACACCATATATTTT,CASSVQGQAGNTIYF
TRBV6-1,-,-,TRBJ2-2,TGTGCCAGCAGTGAAGCGTACTCCGGGGAGCTGTTTTTT,CASSEAYSGELFF
TRBV5-1,-,-,TRBJ2-7,TGCGCCAGCAGCTTGGAGAGCGTCCCCCACGAGCAGTACTTC,CASSLESVPHEQYF
TRBV19,-,-,TRBJ1-4,TGTGCCAGTAGTATTCTGATCCGCGGTGAAAAACTGTTTTTT,CASSILIRGEKLFF
TRBV2,-,once,TRBJ2-3,TGTGCCAGCAATCCCACAACGGATACGCAGTATTTT,CASNPTTDTQYF
TRBV4-1,-,-,TRBJ1-4,TGCGCCAGCAGCCAAGATGCGGTTTCAACTAATGAAAAACTGTTTTTT,CASSQDAVSTNEKLFF
TRBV2,TRBD1,-,TRBJ1-2,TGTGCCAGCAGTGAACCTGAAACGCCGGGACAGGGGCAATATGGCTACACCTTC,CASSEPETPGQGQYGYTF
TRBV30,TRBD1,-,TRBJ1-2,TGTGCCTGGAGTGCAGGGGGAATCAGTGGCTACACCTTC,CAWSAGGISGYTF
TRBV12-3/TRBV12-4,-,-,TRBJ1-2,TGTGCCAGCAGTAGACAGGATAACTATGGCTACACCTTC,CASSRQDNYGYTF
TRBV5-4,-,-,TRBJ2-3,TGTGCCAGCAGGCTAGATCGGGGGATGACAGATACGCAGTATTTT,CASRLDRGMTDTQYF
TRBV7-9,TRBD2,few,TRBJ2-3,TGTGCCAGCAGCTTACCCAAAGGGGTAGCGGGGAGGAGCACAGATACGCAGTATTTT,CASSLPKGVAGRSTDTQYF
TRBV2,-,-,TRBJ1-1,TGTGCCAGCAGTGAAGTAAGGGGTGGGTTTATGAACACTGAAGCTTTCTTT,CASSEVRGGFMNTEAFF
TRBV6-5,-,-,TRBJ1-1,TGTGCCAGCAGGAAGGGAGCCCGGGACACAGAGCATGCTTTCTTT,CASRKGARDTEHAFF
TRBV7-6,-,-,TRBJ1-3,TGTGCCAGCAGCTTAGGACAGTCTGGAAACACCATATATTTT,CASSLGQSGNTIYF
TRBV5-5,TRBD1,-,TRBJ2-2,TGTGCCAGCAGCTCCCGGACAGGGGCGACCGGGGAGCTGTTTTTT,CASSSRTGATGELFF
TRBV19,-,-,TRBJ1-5,TGTGCCAGTAGTATAGATTTGGCTCAATTGTATCAGCCCCAGCATTTT,CASSIDLAQLYQPQHF
TRBV19,TRBD1,-,TRBJ1-1,TGTGCCAGTAGTCAGGGGGCCAGAACTGAAGCTTTCTTT,CASSQGARTEAFF
TRBV7-9,-,-,TRBJ1-2,TGTGCCAGCAGCCCTGACAGGAGGGGCTACACCTTC,CASSPDRRGYTF
TRBV18,-,once,TRBJ1-1,TGTGCCAGCTCACCACTAGGGAGCGAGGCTGAAGCTTTCTTT,CASSPLGSEAEAFF
TRBV30,TRBD1,-,TRBJ1-2,TGTGCCTGGAGTGCTGGGACAGGGGGCCCCTGGAACTATGGCTACACCTTC,CAWSAGTGGPWNYGYTF
TRBV25-1,-,-,TRBJ1-1,TGTGCCAGCATTTCGGGGTACACTGAAGCTTTCTTT,CASISGYTEAFF
TRBV9,TRBD2,few,TRBJ2-3,TGTGCCAGCTCGGAGGACGATCTAGCGGGGGGGCGAAGCACAGATACGCAGTATTTT,CASSEDDLAGGRSTDTQYF
TRBV18,TRBD1,-,TRBJ1-1,TGTGCCAGCTCCGCACAGGGGGTGGAGAACACTGAAGCTTTCTTT,CASSAQGVENTEAFF
TRBV12-3/TRBV12-4,-,-,TRBJ2-7,TGTGCCAGCGCGACCGACGGGGTTTACGAGCAGTACTTC,CASATDGVYEQYF
TRBV7-9,-,-,TRBJ2-7,TGTGCCAGCAGCTTAGAAGCGAATGGCTCCTACGAGCAGTACTTC,CASSLEANGSYEQYF
TRBV19,-,-,TRBJ1-1,TGTGCCAGTACCCCCTCCTCGGGGGGGCGGACTGAAGCTTTCTTT,CASTPSSGGRTEAFF
TRBV6-5,-,-,TRBJ1-2,TGTGCCAGCAGTTACTCGGATACAGGGAAGGGCTACACCTTC,CASSYSDTGKGYTF
TRBV19,-,-,TRBJ1-1,TGTGCCAGTAGCTCCGGGACACTGAACACTGAAGCTTTCTTT,CASSSGTLNTEAFF
TRBV6-5,-,-,TRBJ1-2,TGTGCCAGCAGCATCGATACCGGGACATACTATGGCTACACCTTC,CASSIDTGTYYGYTF
TRBV3-1/TRBV3-2,-,few,TRBJ1-4,TGTGCCAGCAGCCAAGATCGGAGTCTCTGGTTGAATGAAAAACTGTTTTTT,CASSQDRSLWLNEKLFF
TRBV19,-,-,TRBJ1-4,TGTGCCAGTAGTGGGGGGGAACTGTTTTTT,CASSGGELFF
TRBV2,TRBD2,-,TRBJ2-7,TGTGCCAGCAGTTTGGGAGCGGGGGGAGGCGAGCAGTACTTC,CASSLGAGGGEQYF
TRBV5-1,-,-,TRBJ2-5,TGCGCCAGCGGAAGGACAGACGGTCAAGAGACCCAGTACTTC,CASGRTDGQETQYF